The rows below give T cell receptor beta chains drawn from one sample of a study of control samples from healthy donors and cancer patients. TCRdb's table, derived via immunoSEQ multiplex PCR, lists solely in-frame clones and lacks some. The table shows some 190,000 clones, with about nine tenths occurring only once. Material for sequencing was blood. All receptors derive from a man aged 25-45 years in good health. Each CDR3 is given with its conserved first and last residue. The order of the fields is clone size, V gene, J gene, D gene, CDR3 DNA, CDR3 protein. The D gene is left open where the match is weak. Only part of the rows carry a size: once, few, many, or a class if the clone is expanded.

.,TRBV24-1,TRBJ2-7,.,TGTGCCACCTCCCGACGGTTAGGCCTTTACTTCCCCTACGAGCAGTACTTC,CATSRRLGLYFPYEQYF
.,TRBV5-5,TRBJ1-1,.,TGTGCCAGCAGCTTGGTTACGGGTTTTGGCACTGAAGCTTTCTTT,CASSLVTGFGTEAFF
.,TRBV30,TRBJ2-1,.,TGTGCCTGGAGTTTAAACTACAATGAGCAGTTCTTC,CAWSLNYNEQFF
.,TRBV4-1,TRBJ1-5,.,TGCGCCAGCAGCCATGGGGGCGCCGAGCCCCAGCATTTT,CASSHGGAEPQHF
.,TRBV13,TRBJ2-7,TRBD1,TGTGCCAGCAGCTGGGACAGGGAGTCCTACGAGCAGTACTTC,CASSWDRESYEQYF
few,TRBV28,TRBJ1-5,.,TGTGCCAGCAGTTTGACCGCTGGGGTTGGCAATCAGCCCCAGCATTTT,CASSLTAGVGNQPQHF
.,TRBV6-6,TRBJ2-7,.,TGTGCCAGCAGTTACACGAGGACAGACCGACCCTACGAGCAGTACTTC,CASSYTRTDRPYEQYF
once,TRBV3-1/TRBV3-2,TRBJ2-7,.,TGTGCCAGCAGCCAAGCAGTGTCTGAGCCTCCCTACGAGCAGTACTTC,CASSQAVSEPPYEQYF
.,TRBV14,TRBJ2-7,TRBD2,TGTGCCAGCAGCCCTCGGACTAGTGAGTCCTACGAGCAGTACTTC,CASSPRTSESYEQYF
.,TRBV19,TRBJ2-1,TRBD1,TGTGCCAGTAAGAGCAGGGGGTTCGGTGAGCAGTTCTTC,CASKSRGFGEQFF
.,TRBV4-1,TRBJ1-6,.,TGCGCCAGCAGCCAAGACCACCTTTCGACGGGGGAAGGCTCACCCCTCCACTTT,CASSQDHLSTGEGSPLHF
.,TRBV7-2,TRBJ1-6,.,TGTGCCAGCAGCTTCGTTAATTCACCCCTCCACTTT,CASSFVNSPLHF
once,TRBV11-2,TRBJ1-5,.,TGTGCCAGCAGCCGTCCGGGAGGAAATCAGCCCCAGCATTTT,CASSRPGGNQPQHF
.,TRBV7-9,TRBJ2-7,.,TGTGCCAGCAGCTTAATAGGGGTTGCGATCAACTACGAGCAGTACTTC,CASSLIGVAINYEQYF
.,TRBV27,TRBJ1-1,.,TGTGCCACCGCCCGCGGTTGGGGACCGAACACTGAAGCTTTCTTT,CATARGWGPNTEAFF
.,TRBV9,TRBJ1-6,.,TGTGCCAGCAGCGGGACCGGGGGGGGGTCACCCCTCCACTTT,CASSGTGGGSPLHF
.,TRBV11-1,TRBJ1-5,.,TGTGCCAGCAGCTTAGGGCCCAGGGAGCCCCAGCATTTT,CASSLGPREPQHF
.,TRBV19,TRBJ1-5,TRBD1,TGTGCCAGTAGTTCAGGACAGGGGAAATGGACCCAGCATTTT,CASSSGQGKWTQHF
.,TRBV2,TRBJ1-5,TRBD1,TGTGCCAGCAGTCCTACAGGGGGCGAAAGCAATCAGCCCCAGCATTTT,CASSPTGGESNQPQHF
.,TRBV11-2,TRBJ2-6,.,TGTGCCAGCAGCTTAGATCTAATTTCTGGGGCCAACGTCCTGACTTTC,CASSLDLISGANVLTF
.,TRBV20-1,TRBJ1-2,.,TGCAGTGCTAGAGGGGCTGGCTACACCTTC,CSARGAGYTF
once,TRBV6-5,TRBJ2-3,.,TGTGCCAGCAGGGAGTCTAGCACAGATACGCAGTATTTT,CASRESSTDTQYF
.,TRBV4-1,TRBJ2-3,.,TGCGCCAGCAGCCAAGATCCCGGGGCCGGAGATACGCAGTATTTT,CASSQDPGAGDTQYF
.,TRBV29-1,TRBJ1-1,.,TGCAGCGTTGACAGGGTCATGAACACTGAAGCTTTCTTT,CSVDRVMNTEAFF
.,TRBV11-2,TRBJ1-3,.,TGTGCCAGCAGCCAATCCGGAAACACCATATATTTT,CASSQSGNTIYF
.,TRBV6-4,TRBJ2-3,.,TGTGCCAGCAGTGATCAAAGGGGGGATACGCAGTATTTT,CASSDQRGDTQYF
.,TRBV6-5,TRBJ1-4,TRBD1,TGTGCCAGCAAAGGGGAGACAGGGGGCTTCTTACTGTTTTTT,CASKGETGGFLLFF
few,TRBV3-1/TRBV3-2,TRBJ1-5,.,TGTGCCAGCAGCCAGTCAGGGAGCAATCAGCCCCAGCATTTT,CASSQSGSNQPQHF
.,TRBV6-5,TRBJ1-4,.,TGTGCCAGCAGTTACTACCAAAGAGGGGAAAAACTGTTTTTT,CASSYYQRGEKLFF
.,TRBV9,TRBJ2-3,TRBD2,TGTGCCAGCAGCGTAGCTGGAGTAGCGGGGGTGGATACGCAGTATTTT,CASSVAGVAGVDTQYF
.,TRBV6-2/TRBV6-3,TRBJ2-2,.,TGTGCCAGCAGTTATCACAGGAGTAACGGGGAGCTGTTTTTT,CASSYHRSNGELFF
.,TRBV9,TRBJ2-5,.,TGTGCCAGCAGCGCCCCGTCGGCGGGCAGGGACCAAGAGACCCAGTACTTC,CASSAPSAGRDQETQYF
.,TRBV4-1,TRBJ1-1,.,TGCGCCAGCAGTCGGGGGGCAGACACTGAAGCTTTCTTT,CASSRGADTEAFF
.,TRBV7-8,TRBJ2-7,TRBD1,TGTGCCAGCAGCTTCCCTCAGGGGGCAGTCAACGAGCAGTACTTC,CASSFPQGAVNEQYF
.,TRBV6-2/TRBV6-3,TRBJ2-1,.,TGTGCCAGCAGTTCCAATGAGCAGTTCTTC,CASSSNEQFF
.,TRBV3-1/TRBV3-2,TRBJ2-1,TRBD1,TGTGCCAGCAGTCTAGACAGGGGGCAGAGGAATGAGCAGTTCTTC,CASSLDRGQRNEQFF
.,TRBV29-1,TRBJ1-2,.,TGCAGCGCGCTCGACAGCAACTATGGCTACACCTTC,CSALDSNYGYTF
.,TRBV5-1,TRBJ1-2,.,TGCGCCAGCAGCTTGGGCCCAGGGTCTTTCGGCTACACCTTC,CASSLGPGSFGYTF
once,TRBV6-4,TRBJ1-5,.,TGTGCCAGCAGTGTCGAGGCCGGGCAGCCCCAGCATTTT,CASSVEAGQPQHF